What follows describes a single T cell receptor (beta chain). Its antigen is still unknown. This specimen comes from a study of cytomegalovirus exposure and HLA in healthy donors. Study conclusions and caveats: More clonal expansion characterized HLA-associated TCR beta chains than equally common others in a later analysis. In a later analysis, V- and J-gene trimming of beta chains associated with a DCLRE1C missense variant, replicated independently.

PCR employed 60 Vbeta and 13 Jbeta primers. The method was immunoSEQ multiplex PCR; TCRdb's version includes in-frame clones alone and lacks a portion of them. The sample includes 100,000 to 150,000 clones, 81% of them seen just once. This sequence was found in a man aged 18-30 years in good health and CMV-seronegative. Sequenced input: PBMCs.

The CDR3 nucleotides are TGTGCCAGCAGCGCGGCCCGGGCAGATACGCAGTATTTT. Protein: CASSAARADTQYF. V usage is TRBV9 and J usage is TRBJ2-3; D remains ambiguous. The V gene's germline CDR1 is SGDLS and CDR2 YYNGEE. The ends were cut back, 3 bases at V and 4 bases at J, with 9 bases in the middle. This CDR3 contains 13 residues.